This T cell receptor (beta chain) was sequenced for a study of siplizumab effects on memory and regulatory T cells. The germline V gene has CDR1 MDHEN and CDR2 SYDVKM. V lost 1 base and J 2 bases, leaving 3 bases between the germline ends. The CDR3 sequence is 13 residues long. A note on this clone: As yet, its antigen is unknown.

Measured with immunoSEQ multiplex PCR; TCRdb has only the in-frame clones, and not every one. Counted here are 85,000 to 120,000 clones, approximately 90% occurring once; the ten biggest clones make up roughly 1%. Whole-study results and caveats: Alloreactive sequences from unstimulated CD4+ memory cells fell significantly with siplizumab. Of the proliferating CD4+ or CD8+ clones, roughly 75-97% lacked a naive or memory phenotype that could be assigned. Where siplizumab was present, mappable alloreactive CD4+ clones averaged 68.8% Treg-derived, compared with about 25% in controls.

This clonotype was sampled from a human donor in good health. This chain links TRBV28 with TRBJ1-3; D is unclear. The sample was CD4+ T cells sorted from blood. CDR3 DNA: TGTGCCAGCAGTTTATTCGCTGGAAACACCATATATTTT. Translating gives CASSLFAGNTIYF.